Here is one T cell receptor (beta chain) with its context. This sample is part of a study of blood T cell repertoires in COVID-19. Whole-study context: PBMCs, B-cell-depleted T cells, or T cells provided the cDNA or gDNA that made up the material.

Germline-derived CDR1 and CDR2 are LNHDA and SQIVND (reference sequence). This CDR3 spans 14 amino acids. Trimming removed 5 bases from V and 8 bases from J, with 15 bases in between. Study processing details: Reference gene primer amplification gave nucleated cell count estimates. Data came from immunoSEQ multiplex PCR; TCRdb stores just in-frame clones and leaves some out. V, J and clone size are taken as reported in that table, and D and trimming were inferred from the DNA itself. The sample includes roughly 34,000 clones, approximately 86% of them seen just once. This chain uses TRBV19 with TRBJ1-4; no firm D call. The sequence derives from a woman at least 80 years old with active or convalescent COVID-19. Sample: peripheral blood. CDR3 amino acids: CASSPTPRREKLFF. The CDR3 region has the DNA TGTGCCAGTAGTCCCACACCCCGAAGAGAAAAACTGTTTTTT.